This TCR beta chain comes out of a study of shared clonotypes between healthy human individuals. Regarding the study as a whole: The generation probabilities recorded for non-shared clonotypes fell below those of clonotypes shared by all four donors.

With regard to this clone: Its antigen is still unknown.

The assay was immunoSEQ multiplex PCR, and TCRdb's table has in-frame clones only and misses some. Of nearly 750,000 clones listed, 72% were seen once; the top ten hold under 2%. V lost 5 bases, J lost 5 bases, and 8 bases stayed unmatched. This CDR3 comprises 15 residues. Germline loops: CDR1 MGHRA, CDR2 YSYEKL. This clonotype was obtained from a young woman in good health. What was sequenced was memory CD4+ T cells sorted from blood. As to subset: CD45RA-negative fraction. This chain joins TRBV4-1 and TRBJ1-3; 8 nucleotides line up with TRBD1. This CDR3 reads CASSELGTGRNTIYF. As DNA, the CDR3 is TGCGCCAGCAGCGAGTTAGGGACAGGAAGAAACACCATATATTTT.